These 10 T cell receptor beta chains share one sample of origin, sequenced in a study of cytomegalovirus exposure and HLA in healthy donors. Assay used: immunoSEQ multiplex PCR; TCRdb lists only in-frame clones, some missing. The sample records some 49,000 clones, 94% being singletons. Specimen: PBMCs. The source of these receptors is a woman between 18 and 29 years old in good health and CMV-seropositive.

The CDR3 sequence is CASSAIESSGNTIYF. In DNA, the CDR3 is TGCGCCAGCAGCGCTATTGAGAGCTCTGGAAACACCATATATTTT. The chain is built from TRBV4-1 and TRBJ1-3, with no clear D. The germline V gene encodes CDR1 MGHRA and CDR2 YSYEKL. The CDR3 is 15 residues long. Between the trimmed V and J ends, which lost 5 bases and 0 bases, there was a span of 11 bases.

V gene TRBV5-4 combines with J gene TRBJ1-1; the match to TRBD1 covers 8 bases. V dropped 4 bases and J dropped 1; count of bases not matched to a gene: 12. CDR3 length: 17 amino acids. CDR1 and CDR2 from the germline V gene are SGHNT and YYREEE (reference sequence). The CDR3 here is CASSPPPRTGRNTEAFF. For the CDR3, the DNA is TGTGCCAGCAGCCCTCCCCCGCGGACAGGGAGGAACACTGAAGCTTTCTTT.

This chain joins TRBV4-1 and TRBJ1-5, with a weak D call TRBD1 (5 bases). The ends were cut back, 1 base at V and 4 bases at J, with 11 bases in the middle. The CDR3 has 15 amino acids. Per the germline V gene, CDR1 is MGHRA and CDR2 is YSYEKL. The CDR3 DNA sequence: TGCGCCAGCAGCCAAGGGGGCGCGGGGAATCAGCCCCAGCATTTT. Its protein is CASSQGGAGNQPQHF.

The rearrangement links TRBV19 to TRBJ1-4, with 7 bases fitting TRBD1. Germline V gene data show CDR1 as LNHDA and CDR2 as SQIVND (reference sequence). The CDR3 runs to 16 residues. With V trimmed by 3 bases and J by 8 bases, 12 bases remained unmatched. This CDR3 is CASSIIWDSGMEKLFF. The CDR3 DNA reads TGTGCCAGTAGTATTATATGGGACAGCGGAATGGAAAAACTGTTTTTT.

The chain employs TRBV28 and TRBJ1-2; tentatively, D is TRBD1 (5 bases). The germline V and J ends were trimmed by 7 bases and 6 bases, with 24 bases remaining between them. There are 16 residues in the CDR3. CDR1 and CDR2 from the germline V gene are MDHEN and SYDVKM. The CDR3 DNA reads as TGTGCCAGCATCCCCCAGCAGGCGGGGGGGGGACATGGCTACACCTTC. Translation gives CASIPQQAGGGHGYTF.

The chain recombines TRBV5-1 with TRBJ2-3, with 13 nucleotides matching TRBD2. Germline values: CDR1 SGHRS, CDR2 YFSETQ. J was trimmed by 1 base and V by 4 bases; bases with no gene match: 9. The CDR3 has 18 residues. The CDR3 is CASSQGTSGMGGTDTQYF. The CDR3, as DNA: TGCGCCAGCAGCCAAGGGACTAGCGGGATGGGTGGCACAGATACGCAGTATTTT.

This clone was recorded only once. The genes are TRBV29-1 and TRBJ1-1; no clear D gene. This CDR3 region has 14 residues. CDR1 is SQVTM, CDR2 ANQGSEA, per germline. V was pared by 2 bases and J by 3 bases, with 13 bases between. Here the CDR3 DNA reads TGCAGCGTTGAACCCTGGGAGGATTACACTGAAGCTTTCTTT. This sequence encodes CSVEPWEDYTEAFF. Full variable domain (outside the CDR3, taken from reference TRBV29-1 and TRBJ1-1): SAVISQKPSRDICQRGTSLTIQCQVDSQVTMMFWYRQQPGQSLTLIATANQGSEATYESGFVIDKFPISRPNLTFSTLTVSNMSPEDSSIYLCSVEPWEDYTEAFFGQGTRLTVV.

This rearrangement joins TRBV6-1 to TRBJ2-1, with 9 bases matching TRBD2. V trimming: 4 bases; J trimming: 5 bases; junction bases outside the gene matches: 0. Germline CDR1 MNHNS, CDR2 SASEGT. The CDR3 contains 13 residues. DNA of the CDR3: TGTGCCAGCAGTGGACTAGCGGACAATGAGCAGTTCTTC. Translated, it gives CASSGLADNEQFF.

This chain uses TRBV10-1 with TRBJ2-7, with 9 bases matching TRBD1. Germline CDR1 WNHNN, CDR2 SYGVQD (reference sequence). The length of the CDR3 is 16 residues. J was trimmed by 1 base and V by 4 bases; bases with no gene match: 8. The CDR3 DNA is TGCGCCAGCAGTGCGCGACCGGGACAGGGATCCTACGAGCAGTACTTC. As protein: CASSARPGQGSYEQYF.

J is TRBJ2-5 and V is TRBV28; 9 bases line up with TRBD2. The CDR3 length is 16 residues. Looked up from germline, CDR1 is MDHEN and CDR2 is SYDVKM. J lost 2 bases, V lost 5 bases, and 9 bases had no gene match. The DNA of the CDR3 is TGTGCCAGCAGTCCGGCGGGAGGGCCGGGTCAAGAGACCCAGTACTTC. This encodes CASSPAGGPGQETQYF.